This TCR beta chain was identified during a study of identical twins. V lost 3 bases and J lost 0; bases outside the gene matches: 8. The CDR3 loop spans 19 amino acids. Germline V gene lookup returns CDR1 SGHRS and CDR2 YFSETQ. This clonotype was detected only once. Antigen: not known. The study, taken as a whole, reports: In monozygotic twins, models underestimated the sharing of out-of-frame TCR alpha. Abundant cord blood beta clonotypes carried fewer insertions; memory repertoires showed none. For out-of-frame beta sequences, excess twin sharing was weaker.

Template switching (which added a universal primer site) was used, and cDNA carried unique molecular identifiers. From the 5' RACE reads, TCRdb called clonotypes with MiXCR, one entry per CDR3 protein. The sample holds some 1,600,000 distinct CDR3 sequences, under 35% seen once. V and J are TRBV5-1 and TRBJ2-2; 13 bases are shared with TRBD2. Specimen: cord blood. This receptor was taken from a newborn girl in good health. The CDR3 DNA sequence: TGCGCCAGCAGCTACGGCGGACTAGCGGGAGAAGCGAACACCGGGGAGCTGTTTTTT. It codes for CASSYGGLAGEANTGELFF.